This is a list of T cell receptor beta chains from one sample in a study of control samples from healthy donors and cancer patients. Measured with immunoSEQ multiplex PCR; TCRdb has only the in-frame clones, and not every one. The sample lists about 130,000 clones, roughly 87% occurring once. The specimen was blood. The receptors here all came from a man between 18 and 35 years old in good health. Both conserved end residues are part of each CDR3. The D gene is left open where the match is weak. A row's size may be missing; if present it is once, few, many or a size class.

j_call d_call clone_size v_call cdr3_nt cdr3_aa
TRBJ1-1 . . TRBV6-5 TGTGCCAGCGGGGCGGGCCGGAACACTGAAGCTTTCTTT CASGAGRNTEAFF
TRBJ2-1 . . TRBV6-2/TRBV6-3 TGTGCCAGCAGTTACGGGGGGATCTATGAGCAGTTCTTC CASSYGGIYEQFF
TRBJ2-1 . . TRBV6-5 TGTGCCAGCTCCCCTAGCGCCTCTTTGGGTGAGCAGTTCTTC CASSPSASLGEQFF
TRBJ2-7 TRBD1 . TRBV20-1 TGCAGTGCTAGTAAAGGGACAGTCTACGAGCAGTACTTC CSASKGTVYEQYF
TRBJ2-7 . . TRBV2 TGTGCCAGCAGTTCCACTTGGGCCCAGTACGAGCAGTACTTC CASSSTWAQYEQYF
TRBJ2-1 . . TRBV6-5 TGTGCCAGCAGTTATACCACGAGCTCCTACAATGAGCAGTTCTTC CASSYTTSSYNEQFF
TRBJ1-3 . . TRBV10-1 TGCGCCAGCAGTGAGTCGGGCAGCCAGAGGAACACCATATATTTT CASSESGSQRNTIYF
TRBJ1-2 TRBD1 . TRBV5-6 TGTGCCAGCAGCTTGCGGTCCGGGACAGGGGTCATCGGTGGCTACACCTTC CASSLRSGTGVIGGYTF
TRBJ2-7 . . TRBV7-8 TGTGCCAGCAACCGCTTAGGGGGCGAGCAGTACTTC CASNRLGGEQYF
TRBJ2-5 TRBD1 . TRBV24-1 TGTGCCACCAGTGATTGGGACAGCGAGACCCAGTACTTC CATSDWDSETQYF
TRBJ2-5 TRBD2 . TRBV27 TGTGCCAGCAGTTTTTTAGCGGGAGGGCACGGAGAGACCCAGTACTTC CASSFLAGGHGETQYF
TRBJ2-3 . . TRBV27 TGTGCCAGCAGTTTTATGGGAATTGGCACAGATACGCAGTATTTT CASSFMGIGTDTQYF
TRBJ1-5 . . TRBV23-1 TGCGCCAGCAGTAATCCAGGGTGGTCTCAGCCCCAGCATTTT CASSNPGWSQPQHF
TRBJ2-7 . . TRBV5-1 TGCGCCAGCAGCTACCCCGGTACCTACGAGCAGTACTTC CASSYPGTYEQYF
TRBJ2-2 . few TRBV2 TGTGCCAGCAGTGAAGCGGCGGGGGCAAATGTCGGGGAGCTGTTTTTT CASSEAAGANVGELFF
TRBJ2-2 TRBD2 . TRBV18 TGTGCCAGCTCACCGTCCGGGACTAGCGGGAACGGGGCCGGGGAGCTGTTTTTT CASSPSGTSGNGAGELFF
TRBJ1-4 . . TRBV19 TGTGCCAGTAGGGCACAAGGAACCGCTGCGGAAAAACTGTTTTTT CASRAQGTAAEKLFF